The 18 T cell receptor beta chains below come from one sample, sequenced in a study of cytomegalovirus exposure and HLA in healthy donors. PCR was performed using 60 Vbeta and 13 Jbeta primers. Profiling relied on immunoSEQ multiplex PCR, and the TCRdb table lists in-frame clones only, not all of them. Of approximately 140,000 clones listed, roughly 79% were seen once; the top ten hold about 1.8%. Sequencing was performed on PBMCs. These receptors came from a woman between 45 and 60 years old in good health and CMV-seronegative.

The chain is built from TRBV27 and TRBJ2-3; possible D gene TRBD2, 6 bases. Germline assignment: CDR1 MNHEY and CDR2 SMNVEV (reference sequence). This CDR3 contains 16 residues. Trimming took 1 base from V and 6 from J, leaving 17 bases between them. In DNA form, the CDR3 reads TGTGCCAGCAGTTTATATGGGGACCGCCGGGGGGATACGCAGTATTTT. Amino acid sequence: CASSLYGDRRGDTQYF.

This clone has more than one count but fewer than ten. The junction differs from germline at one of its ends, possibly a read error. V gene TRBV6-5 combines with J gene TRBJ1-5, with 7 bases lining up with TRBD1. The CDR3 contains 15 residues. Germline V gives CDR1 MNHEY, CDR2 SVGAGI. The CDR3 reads CASAPARGGNQPQNF. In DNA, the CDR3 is TGTGCCAGCGCGCCCGCGAGAGGGGGCAATCAGCCCCAGAATTTT.

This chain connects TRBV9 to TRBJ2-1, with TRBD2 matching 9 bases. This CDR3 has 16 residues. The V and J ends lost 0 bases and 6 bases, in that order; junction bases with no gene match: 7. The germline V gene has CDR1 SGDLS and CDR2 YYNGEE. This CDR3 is CASSVAAGGPLNEQFF. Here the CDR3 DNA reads TGTGCCAGCAGCGTAGCGGCGGGAGGGCCTCTCAATGAGCAGTTCTTC.

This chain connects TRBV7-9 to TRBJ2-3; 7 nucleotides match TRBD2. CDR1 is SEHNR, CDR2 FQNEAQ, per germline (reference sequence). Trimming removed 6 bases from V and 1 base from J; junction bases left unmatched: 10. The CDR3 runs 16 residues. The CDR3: CASRAGGAGGTDTQYF. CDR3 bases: TGTGCCAGCAGAGCAGGAGGGGCGGGGGGCACAGATACGCAGTATTTT.

CDR3 in DNA: TGCGCCAGCAGCGACATTAAATCCAACGAGCAGTACTTC. Its protein is CASSDIKSNEQYF. This chain connects TRBV5-1 to TRBJ2-7; no definite D call. V lost 4 bases, J lost 5 bases, and 13 bases lay in between. There are 13 residues in the CDR3. Germline CDR1 SGHRS, CDR2 YFSETQ.

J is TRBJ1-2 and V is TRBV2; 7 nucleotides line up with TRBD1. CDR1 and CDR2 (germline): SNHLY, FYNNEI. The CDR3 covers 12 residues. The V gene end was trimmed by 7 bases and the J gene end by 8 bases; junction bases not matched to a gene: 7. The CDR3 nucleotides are TGTGCCAGCATCTCCGGGACAGCCGGCTACACCTTC. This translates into CASISGTAGYTF.

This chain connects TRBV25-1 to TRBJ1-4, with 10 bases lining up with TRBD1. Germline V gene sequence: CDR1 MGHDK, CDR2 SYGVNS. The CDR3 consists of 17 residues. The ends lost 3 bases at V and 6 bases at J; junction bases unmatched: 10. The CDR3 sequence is CASSDNRPDRGDEKLFF. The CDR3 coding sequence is TGTGCCAGCAGTGACAACCGCCCGGACAGGGGGGATGAAAAACTGTTTTTT.

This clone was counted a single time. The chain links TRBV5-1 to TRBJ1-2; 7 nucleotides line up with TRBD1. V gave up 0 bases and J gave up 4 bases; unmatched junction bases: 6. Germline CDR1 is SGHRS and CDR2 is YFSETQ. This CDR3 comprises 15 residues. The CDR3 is CASSLAGRGSYGYTF. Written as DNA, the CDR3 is TGCGCCAGCAGCTTGGCCGGCAGGGGGAGCTATGGCTACACCTTC.

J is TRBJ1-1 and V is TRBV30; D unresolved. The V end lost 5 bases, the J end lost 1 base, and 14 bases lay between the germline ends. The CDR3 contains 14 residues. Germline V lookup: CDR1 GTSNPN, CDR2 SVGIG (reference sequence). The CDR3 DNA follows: TGTGCCTGGGTCCCTAAAGTCCAGAACACTGAAGCTTTCTTT. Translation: CAWVPKVQNTEAFF.

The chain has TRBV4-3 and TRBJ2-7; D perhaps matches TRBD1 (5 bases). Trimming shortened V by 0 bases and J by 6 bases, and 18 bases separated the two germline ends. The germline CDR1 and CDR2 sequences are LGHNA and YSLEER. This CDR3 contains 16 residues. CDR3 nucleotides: TGCGCCAGCAGCCAAGATATACAGGTCCCCCCCCGCGAGCAGTACTTC. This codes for CASSQDIQVPPREQYF.

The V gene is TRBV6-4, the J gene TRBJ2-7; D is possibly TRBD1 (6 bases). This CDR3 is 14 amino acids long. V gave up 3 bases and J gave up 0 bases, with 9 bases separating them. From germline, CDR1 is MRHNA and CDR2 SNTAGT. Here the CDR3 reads CASSERGSSYEQYV. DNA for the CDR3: TGTGCCAGCAGTGAAAGGGGGAGCTCCTACGAGCAGTACGTC.

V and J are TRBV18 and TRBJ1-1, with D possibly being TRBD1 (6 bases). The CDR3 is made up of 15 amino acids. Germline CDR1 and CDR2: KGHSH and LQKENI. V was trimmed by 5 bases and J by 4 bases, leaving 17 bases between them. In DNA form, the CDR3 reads TGTGCCAGCTCATCGGGGAGAGGGGGTTCCACTGAAGCTTTCTTT. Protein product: CASSSGRGGSTEAFF.

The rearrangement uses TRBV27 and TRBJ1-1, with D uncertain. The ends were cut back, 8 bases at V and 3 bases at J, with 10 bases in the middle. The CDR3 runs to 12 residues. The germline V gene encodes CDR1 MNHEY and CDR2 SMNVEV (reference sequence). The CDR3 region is CASAARDTEAFF. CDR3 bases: TGTGCCAGCGCCGCAAGAGACACTGAAGCTTTCTTT.

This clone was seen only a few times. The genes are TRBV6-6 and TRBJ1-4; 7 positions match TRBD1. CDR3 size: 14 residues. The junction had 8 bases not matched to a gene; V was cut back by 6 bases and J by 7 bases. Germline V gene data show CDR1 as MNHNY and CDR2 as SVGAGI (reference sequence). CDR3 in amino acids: CASSRRQGGEKLFF. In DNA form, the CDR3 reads TGTGCCAGCAGCCGACGACAGGGAGGTGAAAAACTGTTTTTT.

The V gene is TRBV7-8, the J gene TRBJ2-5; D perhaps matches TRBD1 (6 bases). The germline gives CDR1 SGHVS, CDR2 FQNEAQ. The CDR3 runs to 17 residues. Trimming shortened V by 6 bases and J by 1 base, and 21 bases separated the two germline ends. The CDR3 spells CASSPRTVIRSQETQYF. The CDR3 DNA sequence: TGTGCCAGCAGTCCAAGGACAGTAATTAGATCCCAAGAGACCCAGTACTTC.

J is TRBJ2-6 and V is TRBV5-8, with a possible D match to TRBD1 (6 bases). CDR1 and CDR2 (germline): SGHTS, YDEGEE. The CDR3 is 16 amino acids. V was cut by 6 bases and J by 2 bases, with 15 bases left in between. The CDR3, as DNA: TGTGCCAGCACCCCTTTTGGACAGCCTGGGGCCAACGTCCTGACTTTC. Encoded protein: CASTPFGQPGANVLTF.

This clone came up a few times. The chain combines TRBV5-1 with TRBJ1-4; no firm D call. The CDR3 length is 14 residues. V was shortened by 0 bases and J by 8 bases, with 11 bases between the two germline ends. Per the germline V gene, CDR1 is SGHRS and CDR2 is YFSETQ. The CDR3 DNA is TGCGCCAGCAGCTTGGACCAGTCCAGGGAAAAACTGTTTTTT. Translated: CASSLDQSREKLFF.

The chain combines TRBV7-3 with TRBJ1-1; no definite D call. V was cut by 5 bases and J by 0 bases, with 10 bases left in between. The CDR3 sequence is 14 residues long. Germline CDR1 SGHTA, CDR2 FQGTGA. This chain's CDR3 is CASSRDSLNTEAFF. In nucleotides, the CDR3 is TGTGCCAGCAGCCGAGACTCCTTGAACACTGAAGCTTTCTTT. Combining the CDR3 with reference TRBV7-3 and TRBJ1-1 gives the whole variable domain GAGVSQTPSNKVTEKGKYVELRCDPISGHTALYWYRQSLGQGPEFLIYFQGTGAADDSGLPNDRFFAVRPEGSVSTLKIQRTERGDSAVYLCASSRDSLNTEAFFGQGTRLTVV.